These 15 T cell receptor beta chains share one sample of origin, sequenced in a study of cytomegalovirus exposure and HLA in healthy donors. Clones were read by immunoSEQ multiplex PCR, and TCRdb kept only the in-frame ones, dropping some. The table has about 110,000 clones, about 88% seen once. Material: PBMCs. These receptors all come from a woman younger than 30 in good health and CMV-seropositive.

The V gene is TRBV6-1, the J gene TRBJ2-7; TRBD2 matches at 10 bases. The germline gives CDR1 MNHNS, CDR2 SASEGT. The V segment lost 4 bases and the J segment 0 bases; nucleotides outside the gene matches: 6. This CDR3 is 16 amino acids long. CDR3 sequence: CASSAQAGGFSYEQYF. The CDR3 bases are TGTGCCAGCAGTGCACAAGCGGGAGGGTTCTCCTACGAGCAGTACTTC.

The genes are TRBV6-6 and TRBJ2-3; 9 positions agree with TRBD2. The CDR3 is 15 amino acids. V lost 2 bases, J lost 5 bases, and 5 bases stayed unmatched. The germline V gene encodes CDR1 MNHNY and CDR2 SVGAGI (reference sequence). The CDR3 DNA is TGTGCCAGCAGTTACACAGGGCGGGAGGGAGATACGCAGTATTTT. Translated: CASSYTGREGDTQYF.

The V gene is TRBV6-5, the J gene TRBJ2-2; D is undetermined. V was cut by 4 bases and J by 7 bases, with 7 bases left in between. This CDR3 comprises 12 residues. Per the germline V gene, CDR1 is MNHEY and CDR2 is SVGAGI. This chain's CDR3 is CASSFSNGELFF. The CDR3 DNA sequence: TGTGCCAGCAGTTTTAGCAACGGGGAGCTGTTTTTT.

The chain's CDR3 is CASSQDSGGASYNEQFF. The CDR3 DNA sequence: TGTGCCAGCAGTCAAGATAGCGGGGGGGCCTCCTACAATGAGCAGTTCTTC. J is TRBJ2-1 and V is TRBV27, with TRBD2 matching over 11 bases. The CDR3 contains 17 residues. The V gene end was trimmed by 5 bases and the J gene end by 0 bases; junction bases not matched to a gene: 6. Germline CDR1 MNHEY, CDR2 SMNVEV (reference sequence).

The chain recombines TRBV10-3 with TRBJ2-3, with 8 nucleotides matching TRBD2. CDR1 is ENHRY, CDR2 SYGVKD, per germline. V trimming: 4 bases; J trimming: 6 bases; junction bases outside the gene matches: 12. The CDR3 totals 16 residues. The CDR3: CAISVSPGGKRDTQYF. The CDR3 DNA sequence: TGTGCCATCAGTGTCTCTCCGGGGGGGAAGAGGGATACGCAGTATTTT.

The gene calls are TRBV13 and TRBJ2-1, with a possible D match to TRBD2 (7 bases). CDR1 is PRHDT and CDR2 is FYEKMQ in the germline V gene (reference sequence). The germline V and J ends were trimmed by 0 bases and 6 bases, with 9 bases remaining between them. The CDR3 spans 14 residues. The CDR3 loop reads CASSLGAGANEQFF. CDR3 sequence (DNA): TGTGCCAGCAGCTTAGGTGCGGGGGCCAATGAGCAGTTCTTC.

The chain has TRBV5-1 and TRBJ1-4; 9 bases map to TRBD1. CDR3 length: 15 residues. CDR1 and CDR2 from the germline V gene are SGHRS and YFSETQ. Trimming removed 2 bases from V and 4 bases from J; junction bases left unmatched: 3. The CDR3 nucleotides are TGCGCCAGCAGCTTTACAGGGGGCATTAATGAAAAACTGTTTTTT. Protein product: CASSFTGGINEKLFF.

The chain carries TRBV27 and TRBJ1-5, with a tentative D call TRBD1 (5 bases). V was shortened by 5 bases and J by 0 bases, with 8 bases between the two germline ends. CDR3 length: 14 residues. CDR1 is MNHEY and CDR2 is SMNVEV in the germline V gene (reference sequence). The CDR3 reads CASSDSYSNQPQHF. Written as DNA, the CDR3 is TGTGCCAGCAGTGACAGTTATAGCAATCAGCCCCAGCATTTT.

The chain uses TRBV28 and TRBJ2-5, with D maybe TRBD2 (6 bases). This CDR3 is built from 15 residues. Germline CDR1 reads MDHEN; CDR2 reads SYDVKM. V shed 5 bases and J shed 2 bases, with 15 bases lying between them. CDR3: CASSKGRGSQETQYF. CDR3 DNA sequence: TGTGCCAGCAGTAAGGGTCGGGGGAGTCAAGAGACCCAGTACTTC. The full variable domain, in which reference TRBV28 and TRBJ2-5 provide the parts outside the CDR3, is DVKVTQSSRYLVKRTGEKVFLECVQDMDHENMFWYRQDPGLGLRLIYFSYDVKMKEKGDIPEGYSVSREKKERFSLILESASTNQTSMYLCASSKGRGSQETQYFGPGTRLLVL.

J is TRBJ2-7 and V is TRBV28; tentative D call: TRBD2 (6 bases). The CDR3 is made up of 16 amino acids. V was clipped by 5 bases and J by 5 bases, with 22 bases between them. Germline assignment: CDR1 MDHEN and CDR2 SYDVKM. CDR3 residues: CASSLIKSGRRDEQYF. For the CDR3, the DNA is TGTGCCAGCAGTCTCATCAAGAGCGGGCGGAGGGACGAGCAGTACTTC.

V usage is TRBV4-1 and J usage is TRBJ2-7; 9 bases are shared with TRBD2. The CDR3 spans 14 residues. V gave up 5 bases and J gave up 12 bases; unmatched junction bases: 14. Germline V lookup: CDR1 MGHRA, CDR2 YSYEKL. The CDR3 bases are TGCGCCAGCAGCGCCGGGCGGGCTAGCGGGGATTGGTACTTC. It encodes CASSAGRASGDWYF.

CDR3 protein: CSDDRVEKFF. Written as DNA, the CDR3 is TGCAGCGATGACAGGGTCGAGAAGTTCTTC. The chain carries TRBV29-1 and TRBJ2-1, with 7 bases matching TRBD1. V was clipped by 7 bases and J by 14 bases; unmatched bases: 8. This CDR3 is 10 amino acids long. Germline CDR1 reads SQVTM; CDR2 reads ANQGSEA.

The gene calls are TRBV4-1 and TRBJ1-6; TRBD1 matches 7 bases. Per the germline V gene, CDR1 is MGHRA and CDR2 is YSYEKL. The V gene end was trimmed by 2 bases and the J gene end by 9 bases; junction bases not matched to a gene: 13. The CDR3 is made up of 17 amino acids. This CDR3 is CASSQPRRGPMGSPLHF. CDR3 nucleotides: TGCGCCAGCAGCCAACCCCGGAGGGGGCCGATGGGTTCACCCCTCCACTTT.

A single count supports this clone. This rearrangement joins TRBV7-2 to TRBJ2-3; D possibly corresponds to TRBD2 (6 bases). The CDR3 sequence is 16 residues long. Germline CDR1 is SGHTA and CDR2 is FQGNSA. V dropped 1 base and J dropped 0 bases, with 11 bases sitting between them. CDR3 coding DNA: TGTGCCAGCAGCTTAGTTGCGGGGATAAGCACAGATACGCAGTATTTT. This gives the protein CASSLVAGISTDTQYF.

The chain joins TRBV6-4 to TRBJ2-5; 14 bases fit TRBD2. The CDR3 loop spans 16 amino acids. The germline V gene has CDR1 MRHNA and CDR2 SNTAGT. V lost 7 bases, J lost 1 base, and 5 bases stayed unmatched. The CDR3 protein is CASTRGLAGGQETQYF. In nucleotides, the CDR3 is TGTGCCAGCACTCGTGGACTAGCGGGGGGCCAAGAGACCCAGTACTTC.